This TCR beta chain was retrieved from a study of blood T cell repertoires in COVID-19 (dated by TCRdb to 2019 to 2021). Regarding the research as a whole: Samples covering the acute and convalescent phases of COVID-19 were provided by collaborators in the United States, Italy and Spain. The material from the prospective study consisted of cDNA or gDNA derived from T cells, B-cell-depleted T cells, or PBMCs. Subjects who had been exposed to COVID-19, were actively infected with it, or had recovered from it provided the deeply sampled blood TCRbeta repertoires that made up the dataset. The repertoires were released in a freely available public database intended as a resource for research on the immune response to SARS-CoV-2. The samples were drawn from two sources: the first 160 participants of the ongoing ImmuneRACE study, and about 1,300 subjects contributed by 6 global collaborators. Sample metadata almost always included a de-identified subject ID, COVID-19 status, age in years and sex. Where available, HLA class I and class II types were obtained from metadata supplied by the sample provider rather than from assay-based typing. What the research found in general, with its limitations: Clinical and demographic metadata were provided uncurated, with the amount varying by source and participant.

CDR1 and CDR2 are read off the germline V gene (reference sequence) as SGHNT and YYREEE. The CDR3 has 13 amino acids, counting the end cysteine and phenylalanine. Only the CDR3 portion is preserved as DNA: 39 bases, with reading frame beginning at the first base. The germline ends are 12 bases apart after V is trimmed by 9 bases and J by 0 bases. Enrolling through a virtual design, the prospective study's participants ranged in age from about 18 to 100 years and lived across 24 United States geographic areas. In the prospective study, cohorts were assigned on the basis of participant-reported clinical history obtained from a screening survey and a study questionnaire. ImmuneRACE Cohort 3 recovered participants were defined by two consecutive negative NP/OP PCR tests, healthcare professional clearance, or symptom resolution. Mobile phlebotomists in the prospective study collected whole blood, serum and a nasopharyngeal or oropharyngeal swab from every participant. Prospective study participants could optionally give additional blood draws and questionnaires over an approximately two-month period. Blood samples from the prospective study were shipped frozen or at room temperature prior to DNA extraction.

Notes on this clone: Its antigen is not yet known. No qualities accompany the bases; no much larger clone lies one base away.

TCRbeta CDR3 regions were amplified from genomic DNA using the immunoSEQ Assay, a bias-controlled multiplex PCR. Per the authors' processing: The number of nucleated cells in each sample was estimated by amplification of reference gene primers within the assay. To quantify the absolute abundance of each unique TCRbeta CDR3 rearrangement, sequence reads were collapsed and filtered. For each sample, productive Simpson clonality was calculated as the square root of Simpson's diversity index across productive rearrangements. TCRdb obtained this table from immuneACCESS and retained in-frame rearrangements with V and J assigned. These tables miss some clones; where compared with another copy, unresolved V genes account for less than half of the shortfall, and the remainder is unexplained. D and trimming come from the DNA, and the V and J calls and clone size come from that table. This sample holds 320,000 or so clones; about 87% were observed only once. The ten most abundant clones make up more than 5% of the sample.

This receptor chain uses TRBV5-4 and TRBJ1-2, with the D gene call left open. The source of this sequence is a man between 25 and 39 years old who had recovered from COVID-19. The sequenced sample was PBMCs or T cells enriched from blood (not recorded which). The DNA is TGTGCCACCCTCGACGGAGCTAACTATGGCTACACCTTC. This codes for CATLDGANYGYTF.